Below are 30 T cell receptor beta chains sequenced from a single sample in a study of T cell repertoires in cytomegalovirus infection (dated by TCRdb to between 2018 and 2021). According to the study, the label for this sample's treatment or condition signals: in vitro stimulation with specific CMV peptide epitopes to enrich CMV-specific T cells. Their antigen targets remain unknown. Sequencing used an Illumina HiSeq 1500. TCRdb's own reprocessing of the public reads used fastp at Q25 and MiXCR and kept productive beta chains. One record per CDR3 amino acid sequence lists the most common genes and DNA. The sample table lists more than 300,000 distinct CDR3 sequences, approximately 35% of them with a count of one. In total, the top ten clones hold approximately 15% of the sample. Sequenced here: cultured PBMCs, sampled from culture after CMV antigen stimulation. These receptors came from a human donor in good health (CMV status not recorded). Some clones in this sample may be carry-over from other donors' samples.

This chain uses TRBV19 with TRBJ2-1; D gene uncertain. Germline values: CDR1 LNHDA, CDR2 SQIVND (reference sequence). The V end was cut by 1 base, the J end by 6 bases, with 7 bases between. This CDR3 region has 13 residues. CDR3 loop: CASSIGGRNEQFF. The CDR3 nucleotides read TGTGCCAGTAGTATAGGAGGACGCAATGAGCAGTTCTTC.

This chain uses TRBV6-1 with TRBJ2-1, with a tentative D call TRBD1 (6 bases). The germline gives CDR1 MNHNS, CDR2 SASEGT. This CDR3 is 14 amino acids long. V dropped 5 bases and J dropped 3 bases, with 11 bases sitting between them. CDR3 in amino acids: CASSKDRFYNEQFF. The CDR3 bases are TGTGCCAGCAGTAAAGACAGGTTCTACAATGAGCAGTTCTTC.

This clonotype was counted at least ten times. The chain couples TRBV7-2 to TRBJ2-6, with D maybe TRBD2 (5 bases). V lost 1 base to trimming and J lost 4 bases, with 11 bases between them. CDR3 length: 16 residues. In germline, CDR1 is SGHTA, CDR2 FQGNSA. CDR3 loop: CASSLVGGRGANVLTF. CDR3 bases: TGTGCCAGCAGCTTAGTTGGTGGGAGAGGGGCCAACGTCCTGACTTTC.

This clonotype was found a few times. V gene TRBV7-9 combines with J gene TRBJ2-3, with TRBD1 matching over 9 bases. V was clipped by 6 bases and J by 5 bases; unmatched bases: 12. The CDR3 is 16 residues long. Germline CDR1 SEHNR, CDR2 FQNEAQ (reference sequence). CDR3 region: CASSTILQGAGDTQYF. CDR3 nucleotides: TGTGCCAGCAGTACAATCCTACAGGGGGCCGGAGATACGCAGTATTTT. Complete variable domain (other parts from reference TRBV7-9 and TRBJ2-3): DTGVSQNPRHKITKRGQNVTFRCDPISEHNRLYWYRQTLGQGPEFLTYFQNEAQLEKSRLLSDRFSAERPKGSFSTLEIQRTEQGDSAMYLCASSTILQGAGDTQYFGPGTRLTVL.

This clonotype has a handful of counts. The V call is TRBV7-2, the J call TRBJ2-5, with a possible D match to TRBD2 (5 bases). This CDR3 spans 14 amino acids. Trimming removed 2 bases from V and 2 bases from J, with 9 bases in between. Germline CDR1 is SGHTA and CDR2 is FQGNSA. In nucleotides, the CDR3 is TGTGCCAGCAGCTTACAAACGGGACAAGAGACCCAGTACTTC. It codes for CASSLQTGQETQYF.

This chain links TRBV15 with TRBJ2-1; no definite D call. The CDR3 consists of 14 residues. The germline V gene has CDR1 LNHNV and CDR2 YYDKDF (reference sequence). V was pared by 1 base and J by 5 bases, with 9 bases between. CDR3 loop: CATSRGVLDNEQFF. CDR3 coding DNA: TGTGCCACCAGCAGAGGGGTGCTGGACAATGAGCAGTTCTTC.

The gene calls are TRBV7-2 and TRBJ1-4; D remains ambiguous. CDR1 is SGHTA, CDR2 FQGNSA, per germline. Between the trimmed V and J ends, which lost 1 base and 5 bases, there was a span of 11 bases. CDR3 length: 15 residues. CDR3 protein: CASSLVLGNNEKLFF. CDR3 DNA: TGTGCCAGCAGCTTAGTTCTGGGAAACAATGAAAAACTGTTTTTT.

The V call is TRBV6-6, the J call TRBJ2-2; the match to TRBD2 covers 7 bases. Germline CDR1 reads MNHNY; CDR2 reads SVGAGI (reference sequence). The CDR3 extends over 16 amino acids. The ends lost 2 bases at V and 4 bases at J; junction bases unmatched: 7. The CDR3 DNA is TGTGCCAGCAGTTACGGAGGGACGGGAGGCACCGGGGAGCTGTTTTTT. This gives the protein CASSYGGTGGTGELFF.

The V and J genes are TRBV7-6 and TRBJ1-1; D perhaps matches TRBD1 (5 bases). Germline V lookup: CDR1 SGHVS, CDR2 FNYEAQ. The CDR3 runs to 11 residues. Trimming took 5 bases from V and 8 from J, leaving 9 bases between them. Here the CDR3 reads CASSQGREAFF. As DNA, the CDR3 is TGTGCCAGCAGCCAGGGAAGAGAAGCTTTCTTT.

This clonotype has ten or more counts. This chain uses TRBV7-2 with TRBJ2-3; D call uncertain. CDR3 size: 15 residues. Per the germline V gene, CDR1 is SGHTA and CDR2 is FQGNSA. V lost 3 bases and J lost 0, with 10 bases in between. CDR3 nucleotide sequence: TGTGCCAGCAGCTTGGGAAGCGCAAGCACAGATACGCAGTATTTT. It specifies CASSLGSASTDTQYF.

The rearrangement links TRBV19 to TRBJ2-2, with D unresolved. Trimming took off 7 bases at V and 3 bases at J, with 15 bases between the two ends. Germline-derived CDR1 and CDR2 are LNHDA and SQIVND (reference sequence). The CDR3 consists of 15 residues. CDR3 amino acids: CASNYGPEYTGELFF. The CDR3 DNA follows: TGTGCCAGTAACTACGGCCCGGAGTACACCGGGGAGCTGTTTTTT.

This clonotype was observed a handful of times. The chain combines TRBV7-2 with TRBJ2-1; 8 bases map to TRBD2. The germline CDR1 and CDR2 sequences are SGHTA and FQGNSA. The CDR3 is 16 amino acids. J lost 8 bases, V lost 4 bases, and 13 bases had no gene match. Here the CDR3 DNA reads TGTGCCAGCAGCTCAGAGTCCAGCGGGAGCTTTCATGAGCAGTTCTTC. Its protein is CASSSESSGSFHEQFF.

This clonotype was recorded many times. The chain joins TRBV7-2 to TRBJ1-1; weak D call: TRBD1 (5 bases). The CDR3 is 15 residues long. Trimming pared 2 bases from V and 3 bases from J, leaving 13 bases between. The germline gives CDR1 SGHTA, CDR2 FQGNSA. DNA for the CDR3: TGTGCCAGCAGCTTACAAAGGGGACGGGACACTGAAGCTTTCTTT. Its translation is CASSLQRGRDTEAFF.

The chain is built from TRBV29-1 and TRBJ2-5; no firm D call. The CDR3 has 10 residues. The germline gives CDR1 SQVTM, CDR2 ANQGSEA. The V end lost 5 bases, the J end lost 2 bases, and 3 bases lay between the germline ends. CDR3 sequence: CSVRQETQYF. CDR3 nucleotides: TGCAGCGTTAGGCAAGAGACCCAGTACTTC.

The rearrangement uses TRBV20-1 and TRBJ1-6, with 9 bases lining up with TRBD1. Trimming removed 4 bases from V and 9 bases from J; junction bases left unmatched: 10. The CDR3 contains 15 residues. Germline-derived CDR1 and CDR2 are DFQATT and SNEGSKA (reference sequence). CDR3 DNA: TGCAGTGCTACGATATCAACAGGGGGCTTTTCACCCCTCCACTTT. Its protein product is CSATISTGGFSPLHF.

Many counts were recorded for this clonotype. The chain links TRBV7-9 to TRBJ2-7; no reliable D call. Deletions cut 1 base from V and 6 bases from J, with 7 bases between. This CDR3 is built from 12 residues. Germline values: CDR1 SEHNR, CDR2 FQNEAQ (reference sequence). The CDR3 DNA is TGTGCCAGCAGCTTAGACAATGGCGAGCAGTACGTC. Encoded protein: CASSLDNGEQYV.

This clonotype turned up a few times. The rearrangement links TRBV20-1 to TRBJ1-2, with 7 bases aligning to TRBD1. The trim removed 6 bases at V and 1 base at J, leaving 14 bases unmatched. The CDR3 extends over 16 amino acids. The germline CDR1 and CDR2 sequences are DFQATT and SNEGSKA (reference sequence). The CDR3 is CSALPLGDSFNYGYTF. The CDR3 DNA reads as TGCAGTGCCCTCCCGCTGGGGGACAGTTTTAACTATGGCTACACCTTC.

The chain carries TRBV7-9 and TRBJ2-3; maybe TRBD2 (6 bases). The ends were cut back, 5 bases at V and 5 bases at J, with 14 bases in the middle. CDR1 and CDR2 (germline): SEHNR, FQNEAQ (reference sequence). The CDR3 has 14 amino acids. The CDR3 DNA is TGTGCCAGCAGCCCTAGGTGGGGGGAAGATACGCAGTATTTT. This codes for CASSPRWGEDTQYF.

This clonotype showed up many times. J is TRBJ1-3 and V is TRBV20-1, with no clear D. Germline loops: CDR1 DFQATT, CDR2 SNEGSKA (reference sequence). V gave up 4 bases and J gave up 4 bases, with 8 bases separating them. The CDR3 contains 12 residues. CDR3 in amino acids: CSATRRGNTIYF. CDR3 coding DNA: TGCAGTGCTACTAGGCGCGGAAACACCATATATTTT.

This clonotype was seen only a few times. The chain has TRBV10-1 and TRBJ1-1; D ambiguous. The CDR3 runs to 13 residues. Germline V lookup: CDR1 WNHNN, CDR2 SYGVQD (reference sequence). Trimming took 5 bases from V and 6 from J, leaving 13 bases between them. The CDR3 nucleotides are TGCGCCAGCAGTAGGGATCGGCGCTCTGAAGCTTTCTTT. This codes for CASSRDRRSEAFF.

This clonotype was seen at least ten times. The rearrangement uses TRBV7-2 and TRBJ2-7; D possibly uses TRBD1 or TRBD2 (6 bases each). This CDR3 has 16 amino acids. Trimming removed 3 bases at V and 3 bases at J, with 18 bases between. The germline V gene has CDR1 SGHTA and CDR2 FQGNSA. The CDR3 nucleotides are TGTGCCAGCAGCTTGAACGGGGGCGGGGAACTCTACGAGCAGTACTTC. Protein product: CASSLNGGGELYEQYF. The full variable domain, with the rest looked up from reference TRBV7-2 and TRBJ2-7, is GAGVSQSPSNKVTEKGKDVELRCDPISGHTALYWYRQSLGQGLEFLIYFQGNSAPDKSGLPSDRFSAERTGGSVSTLTIQRTQQEDSAVYLCASSLNGGGELYEQYFGPGTRLTVT.

A note on this clonotype: A clone one base away is much larger, so this may be a read error. This rearrangement joins TRBV7-9 to TRBJ2-5; TRBD2 is a possible D gene (5 bases). The ends were cut back, 6 bases at V and 3 bases at J, with 14 bases in the middle. Germline values: CDR1 SEHNR, CDR2 FQNEAQ (reference sequence). The CDR3 is 14 residues long. The chain's CDR3 is CASRSSETKETQYF. DNA for the CDR3: TGTGCCAGCAGAAGTAGCGAGACGAAAGAGACCCAGTACTTC.

The rearrangement uses TRBV20-1 and TRBJ1-1; maybe TRBD1 (6 bases). This CDR3 region has 11 residues. The germline CDR1 and CDR2 sequences are DFQATT and SNEGSKA (reference sequence). V lost 4 bases and J 6 bases, leaving 9 bases between the germline ends. Here the CDR3 DNA reads TGCAGTGCTACAAGACAGGCTGAAGCTTTCTTT. The encoded protein is CSATRQAEAFF.

In its sample, this clonotype was seen a few times. The chain carries TRBV7-6 and TRBJ2-1, with D uncertain. The length of the CDR3 is 17 residues. The V gene lost 4 bases and the J gene lost 5 bases, with 21 bases spanning the gap. Germline V lookup: CDR1 SGHVS, CDR2 FNYEAQ. In DNA, the CDR3 is TGTGCCAGCAGCTCCAGTTGGCGAACCGGTAGAGACAATGAGCAGTTCTTC. It encodes CASSSSWRTGRDNEQFF.

This clonotype appeared a few times. The V call is TRBV2, the J call TRBJ1-5; possibly TRBD1 for D (6 bases). The CDR3 totals 14 residues. Germline loops: CDR1 SNHLY, CDR2 FYNNEI. Trimming pared 7 bases from V and 7 bases from J, leaving 17 bases between. CDR3 loop: CASTDRNIGQPQHF. The DNA for the CDR3 is TGTGCCAGCACCGACAGGAACATCGGGCAGCCCCAGCATTTT.

The CDR3 DNA follows: TGTGCCATCAGCGCAGCGAACATTGCGGGACAGGGAAACAATGAGCAGTTCTTC. Translation gives CAISAANIAGQGNNEQFF. This rearrangement joins TRBV10-3 to TRBJ2-1; 9 positions match TRBD1. CDR3 size: 18 residues. Germline V gene lookup returns CDR1 ENHRY and CDR2 SYGVKD. The junction had 17 bases not matched to a gene; V was cut back by 6 bases and J by 5 bases.

The V call is TRBV29-1, the J call TRBJ2-5; D gene unclear. CDR1 and CDR2 (germline): SQVTM, ANQGSEA. The V gene lost 5 bases and the J gene lost 1 base, with 11 bases spanning the gap. The CDR3 is 13 residues long. The CDR3 protein is CSVRGSGQETQYF. The CDR3 DNA sequence: TGCAGCGTTAGAGGCAGTGGCCAAGAGACCCAGTACTTC.

This chain joins TRBV7-2 and TRBJ2-2, with D maybe TRBD2 (5 bases). Germline-derived CDR1 and CDR2 are SGHTA and FQGNSA. CDR3 size: 14 residues. Trimming removed 5 bases at V and 5 bases at J, with 12 bases between. The CDR3 loop is CASSRDRTTGELFF. CDR3 DNA: TGTGCCAGCAGCCGGGATAGGACGACCGGGGAGCTGTTTTTT.

V is TRBV29-1 and J is TRBJ2-3; 8 positions match TRBD1. The CDR3 has 14 residues. The ends lost 4 bases at V and 6 bases at J; junction bases unmatched: 9. Germline CDR1 and CDR2: SQVTM and ANQGSEA. This chain's CDR3 is CSVADRGPMDTQYF. The CDR3 coding sequence is TGCAGCGTTGCTGACAGGGGCCCCATGGATACGCAGTATTTT.

The chain is built from TRBV11-1 and TRBJ2-1; no clear D gene. The germline V gene encodes CDR1 SGHAT and CDR2 FQDESV (reference sequence). V lost 5 bases and J lost 7, with 15 bases in between. This CDR3 has 14 residues. CDR3 protein: CASSAYFTWNEQFF. CDR3 coding DNA: TGTGCCAGCAGCGCGTACTTCACATGGAATGAGCAGTTCTTC.